The T cell receptor beta chain under discussion was sequenced for a study of cytomegalovirus exposure and HLA in healthy donors. Germline lookup yields CDR1 WNHNN and CDR2 SYGVQD (reference sequence). V dropped 3 bases and J dropped 3; count of bases not matched to a gene: 15. The CDR3 loop spans 18 amino acids. The PCR made use of 60 Vbeta and 13 Jbeta primers. Clones were read by immunoSEQ multiplex PCR, and TCRdb kept only the in-frame ones, dropping some. The sample contains approximately 160,000 clones, around 77% of which appear only once. The chain recombines TRBV10-1 with TRBJ2-3; the match to TRBD2 covers 7 bases. The clonotype comes from a woman aged 30 to 39 in good health and CMV-seronegative. The sample comprised PBMCs. The CDR3 is CASSDQTSRDTKTDTQYF. CDR3 DNA: TGCGCCAGCAGTGATCAGACTAGCCGAGACACAAAAACAGATACGCAGTATTTT.